This is a list of T cell receptor beta chains from one sample in a study of T cells in localized non-small cell lung cancer. Some clones are missing from TCRdb's copy, which holds only in-frame ones; the method was immunoSEQ multiplex PCR. The sample has more than 45,000 clones; more than 85% are singletons. Material: PBMCs, obtained before any cancer treatment. These receptors were taken from a man between 40 and 70 years old with stage II lung adenocarcinoma. Each CDR3 is given with its conserved first and last residue. Fields, in order: V gene, clone size, J gene, D gene, CDR3 protein, CDR3 DNA. D genes are given only for firm matches. A row's size may be missing; if present it is once, few, many or a size class.

>TRBV7-3|once|TRBJ2-6|TRBD1
CASSGGTGGSRGANVLTF
TGTGCCAGCAGCGGCGGGACAGGGGGCTCGAGAGGGGCCAACGTCCTGACTTTC
>TRBV7-6|NA|TRBJ1-1|NA
CASSDLGMNTEAFF
TGTGCCAGCAGCGACCTAGGGATGAACACTGAAGCTTTCTTT
>TRBV13|NA|TRBJ2-1|TRBD1
CASSYPPTGASEQFF
TGTGCCAGCAGCTACCCCCCGACAGGGGCTAGTGAGCAGTTCTTC
>TRBV7-3|NA|TRBJ2-7|NA
CASSVTASYEQYF
TGTGCCAGCAGCGTAACAGCTTCCTACGAGCAGTACTTC
>TRBV5-4|NA|TRBJ2-7|TRBD1
CASSLAGTGEYF
TGTGCCAGCAGCTTGGCCGGGACAGGGGAGTACTTC
>TRBV5-4|NA|TRBJ1-6|NA
CASSPFRDNSPLHF
TGTGCCAGCAGCCCCTTCAGGGACAATTCACCCCTCCACTTT
>TRBV9|NA|TRBJ2-1|TRBD2
CASSVVGGLAGARSNEQFF
TGTGCCAGCAGCGTAGTAGGAGGACTAGCGGGGGCCCGGTCCAATGAGCAGTTCTTC
>TRBV5-1|NA|TRBJ1-1|TRBD1
CASSLGHGQGAFF
TGCGCCAGCAGCTTGGGGCACGGACAGGGAGCTTTCTTT
>TRBV18|NA|TRBJ2-7|NA
CASSPRASSYEQYF
TGTGCCAGCTCACCACGTGCCAGTTCCTACGAGCAGTACTTC
>TRBV4-2|NA|TRBJ2-2|NA
CASSSTRGTGELFF
TGTGCCAGCAGTTCGACACGGGGTACCGGGGAGCTGTTTTTT
>TRBV28|NA|TRBJ1-2|NA
CASSLGMDGYTF
TGTGCCAGCAGTTTAGGTATGGATGGCTACACCTTC
>TRBV14|NA|TRBJ1-1|TRBD1
CASSSTGDTEAFF
TGTGCCAGCAGCTCAACAGGGGACACTGAAGCTTTCTTT
>TRBV18|NA|TRBJ1-1|NA
CASSPLQGKNTEAFF
TGTGCCAGCTCACCACTCCAGGGAAAGAACACTGAAGCTTTCTTT
>TRBV7-9|NA|TRBJ2-5|NA
CASSLGGDVQETQYF
TGTGCCAGCAGCTTAGGTGGGGACGTCCAAGAGACCCAGTACTTC
>TRBV6-1|once|TRBJ2-7|NA
CASRARGYEQYF
TGTGCCAGCAGAGCGAGAGGGTACGAGCAGTACTTC
>TRBV27|few|TRBJ2-7|NA
CASSSGHEQYF
TGTGCCAGCAGTTCAGGCCACGAGCAGTACTTC
>TRBV2|NA|TRBJ2-5|NA
CASRALVETQYF
TGTGCCAGCAGAGCCTTAGTTGAGACCCAGTACTTC
>TRBV4-1|few|TRBJ1-5|NA
CASSHSGGGQPQHF
TGCGCCAGCAGCCATTCGGGGGGCGGACAGCCCCAGCATTTT
>TRBV4-2|NA|TRBJ2-3|NA
CASSQYRLDMDTQYF
TGTGCCAGCAGCCAATATCGACTAGACATGGATACGCAGTATTTT
>TRBV27|NA|TRBJ2-1|NA
CASSLRQVGYEQFF
TGTGCCAGCAGTTTACGACAGGTAGGATATGAGCAGTTCTTC
>TRBV27|once|TRBJ1-2|NA
CASSLTGNYGYTF
TGTGCCAGCAGTCTAACAGGGAACTATGGCTACACCTTC
>TRBV11-2|NA|TRBJ2-2|TRBD1
CASSRFSGGGELFF
TGTGCCAGCAGCCGCTTTTCAGGGGGCGGGGAGCTGTTTTTT
>TRBV19|NA|TRBJ2-3|NA
CASSIVFGTSDTQYF
TGTGCCAGTAGTATTGTTTTTGGGACGTCAGATACGCAGTATTTT
>TRBV9|NA|TRBJ1-1|NA
CASSADRNTEAFF
TGTGCCAGCAGCGCCGATCGGAACACTGAAGCTTTCTTT
>TRBV7-3|NA|TRBJ2-3|NA
CASSPWGADTQYF
TGTGCCAGCAGCCCATGGGGAGCAGATACGCAGTATTTT
>TRBV6-5|NA|TRBJ1-3|TRBD1
CASGQVSGNTIYF
TGTGCCAGCGGACAGGTCTCTGGAAACACCATATATTTT
>TRBV5-8|NA|TRBJ1-2|NA
CASSKGRINYGYTF
TGTGCCAGCAGCAAAGGGAGAATTAACTATGGCTACACCTTC
>TRBV28|NA|TRBJ1-3|NA
CASSLVGRNSGNTIYF
TGTGCCAGCAGTTTAGTTGGACGGAACTCTGGAAACACCATATATTTT
>TRBV7-9|NA|TRBJ1-6|NA
CASSPQRYNSPLHF
TGTGCCAGCAGTCCACAGCGCTATAATTCACCCCTCCACTTT
>TRBV5-5|NA|TRBJ1-1|TRBD1
CASSLQGAIWDTEAFF
TGTGCCAGCAGCTTGCAGGGGGCTATCTGGGATACTGAAGCTTTCTTT
>TRBV5-4|NA|TRBJ2-3|TRBD2
CASSLGGLAGADTQYF
TGTGCCAGCAGCTTGGGGGGGCTAGCGGGGGCAGATACGCAGTATTTT
>TRBV5-1|NA|TRBJ2-3|NA
CASSLVGEDTQYF
TGCGCCAGCAGCTTGGTTGGGGAGGATACGCAGTATTTT
>TRBV15|NA|TRBJ2-3|TRBD2
CATSRTRADTQYF
TGTGCCACCAGTAGGACTAGAGCAGATACGCAGTATTTT
>TRBV5-1|NA|TRBJ2-1|NA
CASSSSHGGYNEQFF
TGCGCCAGCAGCTCCAGTCATGGGGGGTATAATGAGCAGTTCTTC
>TRBV14|NA|TRBJ2-5|TRBD1
CASSLRQGETQYF
TGTGCCAGCAGCCTACGACAGGGAGAGACCCAGTACTTC
>TRBV7-8|NA|TRBJ2-5|NA
CASSLQSRGKTQYF
TGTGCCAGCAGCTTACAATCCCGGGGGAAGACCCAGTACTTC
>TRBV30|NA|TRBJ2-3|NA
CAWSVIGGADTQYF
TGTGCCTGGAGTGTAATCGGGGGCGCAGATACGCAGTATTTT
>TRBV7-8|NA|TRBJ2-7|NA
CASSLALGGSNEQYF
TGTGCCAGCAGCTTAGCGTTAGGGGGGAGCAACGAGCAGTACTTC
>TRBV9|NA|TRBJ2-5|NA
CASSRDIQETQYF
TGTGCCAGCAGCAGAGATATCCAAGAGACCCAGTACTTC
>TRBV19|NA|TRBJ2-6|NA
CASSLGGVAGANVLTF
TGTGCCAGTAGTTTGGGCGGGGTTGCTGGGGCCAACGTCCTGACTTTC
>TRBV6-5|NA|TRBJ2-7|TRBD1
CASRRDRSSYEQYF
TGTGCCAGTCGCCGGGACAGGAGCTCCTACGAGCAGTACTTC
>TRBV30|NA|TRBJ2-5|NA
CAWSGSMSQETQYF
TGTGCCTGGAGTGGATCAATGTCCCAAGAGACCCAGTACTTC
>TRBV10-2|NA|TRBJ1-5|NA
CASGNRENRNQPQHF
TGCGCCAGCGGGAACAGGGAAAATAGGAATCAGCCCCAGCATTTT
>TRBV29-1|NA|TRBJ2-2|NA
CSAWTEYTGELFF
TGCAGCGCGTGGACAGAGTACACCGGGGAGCTGTTTTTT
>TRBV5-1|NA|TRBJ1-5|NA
CASSLGDIGQPQHF
TGCGCCAGCAGCTTGGGAGACATAGGACAGCCCCAGCATTTT
>TRBV5-6|NA|TRBJ1-5|NA
CASSFGGGGNQPQHF
TGTGCCAGCAGCTTTGGAGGGGGAGGCAATCAGCCCCAGCATTTT
>TRBV11-2|once|TRBJ2-2|NA
CASSLGIIGTFTGELFF
TGTGCCAGCAGCTTAGGGATAATAGGGACATTCACCGGGGAGCTGTTTTTT
>TRBV7-9|NA|TRBJ2-1|NA
CASTAGSGVRNEQFF
TGTGCCAGCACGGCAGGCTCGGGCGTGAGGAATGAGCAGTTCTTC
>TRBV7-3|NA|TRBJ2-2|NA
CATQSSPTGELFF
TGTGCCACCCAATCATCCCCCACCGGGGAGCTGTTTTTT
>TRBV6-6|NA|TRBJ2-2|NA
CASSYSGPGAGELFF
TGTGCCAGCAGTTACTCAGGTCCCGGGGCCGGGGAGCTGTTTTTT